Below, 31 T cell receptor beta chains from the same sample are listed, as sequenced in a study of cytomegalovirus exposure and HLA in healthy donors. A multiplex PCR was run with 60 Vbeta primers and 13 Jbeta primers. The protocol was immunoSEQ multiplex PCR, while the TCRdb copy is restricted to in-frame clones and leaves out a portion. This table holds about 110,000 clones, less than 85% found once. The specimen sequenced was PBMCs. These receptors originate from a man aged 25 to 40 in good health and CMV-seropositive.

This clone was picked up one time. The CDR3 reads CASSPSTEAFF. In nucleotides, the CDR3 is TGTGCCAGCAGCCCGTCCACTGAAGCTTTCTTT. J is TRBJ1-1 and V is TRBV6-6; D not certain. Per germline, CDR1 MNHNY and CDR2 SVGAGI (reference sequence). The CDR3 covers 11 residues. V lost 6 bases to trimming and J lost 4 bases, with 6 bases between them.

This clone was recorded once. The chain combines TRBV6-5 with TRBJ1-1, with 8 nucleotides matching TRBD1. This CDR3 has 14 amino acids. The ends lost 6 bases at V and 4 bases at J; junction bases unmatched: 7. Germline V gene sequence: CDR1 MNHEY, CDR2 SVGAGI. The CDR3 bases are TGTGCCAGCAGCCCGACAGGGGTGTCCACTGAAGCTTTCTTT. This sequence encodes CASSPTGVSTEAFF.

The V call is TRBV2, the J call TRBJ1-4, with a possible D match to TRBD1 (5 bases). Between the trimmed V and J ends, which lost 3 bases and 7 bases, there was a span of 18 bases. The germline V gene encodes CDR1 SNHLY and CDR2 FYNNEI. There are 16 residues in the CDR3. For the CDR3, the DNA is TGTGCCAGCAGTGAGCCGAGAGGCCGTGGGGCTGAAAAACTGTTTTTT. This encodes CASSEPRGRGAEKLFF. Filled out from reference TRBV2 and TRBJ1-4, the complete variable domain reads EPEVTQTPSHQVTQMGQEVILRCVPISNHLYFYWYRQILGQKVEFLVSFYNNEISEKSEIFDDQFSVERPDGSNFTLKIRSTKLEDSAMYFCASSEPRGRGAEKLFFGSGTQLSVL.

This sequence joins TRBV4-1 and TRBJ2-7, with 10 bases aligning to TRBD1. Trimming took 1 base from V and 6 from J; bases not matched to a gene: 6. CDR3 length: 15 residues. Germline-derived CDR1 and CDR2 are MGHRA and YSYEKL. The CDR3 DNA reads as TGCGCCAGCAGCCAAGCCGGGACAGGGGTCCGCGAGCAGTACTTC. It specifies CASSQAGTGVREQYF.

This chain's CDR3 is CASNLRTGQNSPLHF. As DNA, the CDR3 is TGTGCCAGCAACCTAAGGACAGGACAAAATTCACCCCTCCACTTT. The rearrangement uses TRBV6-6 and TRBJ1-6; TRBD1 agrees at 7 bases. V shed 7 bases, J shed 7 bases, and the junction held 10 bases outside the gene matches. Germline V lookup: CDR1 MNHNY, CDR2 SVGAGI (reference sequence). This CDR3 is built from 15 residues.

The V call is TRBV4-1, the J call TRBJ2-3, with TRBD2 matching over 14 bases. J was trimmed by 6 bases and V by 1 base; bases with no gene match: 0. From germline, CDR1 is MGHRA and CDR2 YSYEKL. CDR3 size: 15 residues. The CDR3: CASSQGTSGGDTQYF. The CDR3, as DNA: TGCGCCAGCAGCCAAGGGACTAGCGGGGGGGATACGCAGTATTTT.

This chain uses TRBV5-1 with TRBJ1-4; tentative D call: TRBD1 (5 bases). This CDR3 spans 14 amino acids. From germline, CDR1 is SGHRS and CDR2 YFSETQ. The germline V and J ends were trimmed by 4 bases and 7 bases, with 14 bases remaining between them. The CDR3 DNA reads TGCGCCAGCAGCCCGGGGGATCTGGTTGAAAAACTGTTTTTT. Translation: CASSPGDLVEKLFF.

This sequence joins TRBV29-1 and TRBJ2-5; 9 positions match TRBD2. CDR3 length: 15 residues. Trimming took 4 bases from V and 1 from J; bases not matched to a gene: 7. Germline V CDR1 and CDR2: SQVTM, ANQGSEA. The CDR3 DNA reads as TGCAGCGTTGCGGGGCGGGGGGGCCTCCAAGAGACCCAGTACTTC. It yields the protein CSVAGRGGLQETQYF.

The chain is built from TRBV25-1 and TRBJ1-4; D perhaps matches TRBD1 (6 bases). Germline V gene data show CDR1 as MGHDK and CDR2 as SYGVNS. Trimming took 6 bases from V and 6 from J, leaving 14 bases between them. The CDR3 length is 14 residues. The CDR3 is CASRAGARDEKLFF. The CDR3 region has the DNA TGTGCCAGCAGAGCGGGGGCCAGGGATGAAAAACTGTTTTTT.

V is TRBV5-1 and J is TRBJ2-7; 9 bases are shared with TRBD1. J was trimmed by 3 bases and V by 3 bases; bases with no gene match: 19. Germline V gives CDR1 SGHRS, CDR2 YFSETQ. The CDR3 extends over 19 amino acids. The CDR3 DNA sequence: TGCGCCAGCAGCTGGGGGAGATCCGGGACAGGGCGTGTCGACTACGAGCAGTACTTC. Protein sequence: CASSWGRSGTGRVDYEQYF.

This sequence joins TRBV14 and TRBJ1-4, with TRBD1 matching over 7 bases. Looked up from germline, CDR1 is SGHDN and CDR2 is FVKESK. V lost 3 bases and J lost 5; bases outside the gene matches: 15. The CDR3 is 18 residues long. Here the CDR3 reads CASSQRRQGRPPNEKLFF. CDR3 DNA: TGTGCCAGCAGCCAGAGGAGACAGGGCCGGCCCCCAAATGAAAAACTGTTTTTT.

The chain joins TRBV27 to TRBJ2-7, with 10 bases matching TRBD1. The V gene end was trimmed by 5 bases and the J gene end by 3 bases; junction bases not matched to a gene: 4. The CDR3 is made up of 14 amino acids. CDR1 and CDR2 from the germline V gene are MNHEY and SMNVEV (reference sequence). The CDR3 sequence is CASSDRGLSYEQYF. CDR3 sequence (DNA): TGTGCCAGCAGTGACAGGGGGCTTAGCTACGAGCAGTACTTC.

This clone showed up just once. This chain connects TRBV10-3 to TRBJ2-1; TRBD1 aligns across 9 bases. The CDR3 runs 15 residues. Trimming took 3 bases from V and 6 from J; bases not matched to a gene: 6. Germline V lookup: CDR1 ENHRY, CDR2 SYGVKD. CDR3 residues: CAISDGTGLGNEQFF. Here the CDR3 DNA reads TGTGCCATCAGTGATGGGACAGGGCTTGGCAATGAGCAGTTCTTC.

The chain employs TRBV25-1 and TRBJ2-3; 9 bases map to TRBD1. Germline CDR1 MGHDK, CDR2 SYGVNS. Trimming removed 4 bases from V and 5 bases from J; junction bases left unmatched: 4. This CDR3 comprises 14 residues. CDR3 sequence (DNA): TGTGCCAGCAGTGGACAGGGGGTCAGAGATACGCAGTATTTT. Translating gives CASSGQGVRDTQYF.

The chain is built from TRBV28 and TRBJ2-7; D may be TRBD2 (6 bases). The germline gives CDR1 MDHEN, CDR2 SYDVKM. Trimming took off 6 bases at V and 7 bases at J, with 16 bases between the two ends. The length of the CDR3 is 13 residues. In DNA, the CDR3 is TGTGCCAGCAGCCAGACTAGATCGGGGGAGCAGTACTTC. It is translated as CASSQTRSGEQYF.

The chain carries TRBV11-2 and TRBJ1-4; D is possibly TRBD1 (5 bases). The germline V and J ends were trimmed by 3 bases and 5 bases, with 13 bases remaining between them. The CDR3 consists of 15 residues. In germline, CDR1 is SGHAT, CDR2 FQNNGV. CDR3 in amino acids: CASSFRAGPNEKLFF. The DNA of the CDR3 is TGTGCCAGCAGCTTCAGGGCAGGGCCGAATGAAAAACTGTTTTTT.

The chain recombines TRBV9 with TRBJ2-3, with TRBD1 matching over 9 bases. Germline CDR1 is SGDLS and CDR2 is YYNGEE. The CDR3 sequence is 17 residues long. V shed 0 bases, J shed 5 bases, and the junction held 10 bases outside the gene matches. The DNA for the CDR3 is TGTGCCAGCAGCGTAGGACCGGGACAGGGAGTAGTAGATACGCAGTATTTT. Amino acids: CASSVGPGQGVVDTQYF.

The chain combines TRBV21-1 with TRBJ1-3; the table's D call, TRBD1, has no DNA check behind it. TRBV21-1 is a known pseudogene. The CDR3 has 16 amino acids. CDR3: CASSKEGNSSGNTIYF. The CDR3 bases are TGTGCCAGCAGCAAAGAGGGGAATAGCTCTGGAAACACCATATATTTT.

DNA of the CDR3: TGTGCCAGCAGCTTAAGGGGGGGACAGGGGCCCGATACGCAGTATTTT. Amino acids: CASSLRGGQGPDTQYF. This rearrangement joins TRBV7-9 to TRBJ2-3; TRBD1 aligns across 10 bases. The V gene end was trimmed by 2 bases and the J gene end by 6 bases; junction bases not matched to a gene: 8. The CDR3 runs 16 residues. Germline CDR1 is SEHNR and CDR2 is FQNEAQ (reference sequence).

The chain uses TRBV25-1 and TRBJ1-2; possibly TRBD1 for D (5 bases). Germline V gives CDR1 MGHDK, CDR2 SYGVNS. Trimming pared 2 bases from V and 4 bases from J, leaving 14 bases between. This CDR3 has 15 residues. The chain's CDR3 is CASSEQGGVTYGYTF. CDR3 bases: TGTGCCAGCAGTGAACAGGGTGGGGTGACCTATGGCTACACCTTC.

This chain connects TRBV4-3 to TRBJ2-7; perhaps TRBD1 as D (5 bases). The CDR3 is made up of 17 amino acids. Trimming stripped 3 bases from V and 2 bases from J, with 20 bases between. Germline CDR1 reads LGHNA; CDR2 reads YSLEER. The CDR3 region is CASSQNKGLISPYEQYF. The CDR3 DNA is TGCGCCAGCAGCCAGAATAAGGGGCTAATCTCTCCCTACGAGCAGTACTTC.

There are a few counts of this clone. The rearrangement links TRBV5-4 to TRBJ1-4; 7 bases match TRBD1. CDR1 is SGHNT and CDR2 is YYREEE in the germline V gene (reference sequence). The CDR3 has 16 residues. V shed 4 bases and J 4 bases; nucleotides not matched to a gene: 10. CDR3 sequence (DNA): TGTGCCAGCAGCAAGGACGTGGGACAGCATAATGAAAAACTGTTTTTT. This sequence encodes CASSKDVGQHNEKLFF.

This chain connects TRBV7-6 to TRBJ1-1, with D unresolved. The length of the CDR3 is 12 residues. V gave up 3 bases and J gave up 1 base, with 3 bases separating them. Germline V CDR1 and CDR2: SGHVS, FNYEAQ. The CDR3 is CASSFGNTEAFF. The CDR3 coding sequence is TGTGCCAGCAGCTTCGGGAACACTGAAGCTTTCTTT.

This chain joins TRBV30 and TRBJ1-2, with D possibly being TRBD1 (5 bases). CDR3 length: 13 amino acids. The V end lost 1 base, the J end lost 6 bases, and 12 bases lay between the germline ends. Germline CDR1 reads GTSNPN; CDR2 reads SVGIG (reference sequence). CDR3 loop: CAWSGLRVHGYTF. In nucleotides, the CDR3 is TGTGCCTGGAGTGGCCTCAGGGTACATGGCTACACCTTC.

The gene calls are TRBV7-2 and TRBJ2-3, with D perhaps matching TRBD1 (7 bases). Per the germline V gene, CDR1 is SGHTA and CDR2 is FQGNSA. The ends were cut back, 3 bases at V and 7 bases at J, with 14 bases in the middle. The CDR3 is made up of 14 amino acids. The CDR3 reads CASSFVQGGNTQYF. For the CDR3, the DNA is TGTGCCAGCAGCTTCGTGCAGGGGGGAAATACGCAGTATTTT. The variable domain in full, completed from reference TRBV7-2 and TRBJ2-3, reads GAGVSQSPSNKVTEKGKDVELRCDPISGHTALYWYRQSLGQGLEFLIYFQGNSAPDKSGLPSDRFSAERTGGSVSTLTIQRTQQEDSAVYLCASSFVQGGNTQYFGPGTRLTVL.

The chain uses TRBV7-2 and TRBJ2-3, with D unclear. V lost 5 bases, J lost 0 bases, and 18 bases lay in between. Germline V CDR1 and CDR2: SGHTA, FQGNSA. This CDR3 has 17 amino acids. This CDR3 is CASSPSKRRVSTDTQYF. The CDR3 DNA is TGTGCCAGCAGCCCTTCTAAGCGACGCGTTAGCACAGATACGCAGTATTTT.

The chain uses TRBV7-2 and TRBJ2-5; maybe TRBD1 (6 bases). CDR3 length equals 13 residues. Trimming cost V 3 bases and J 4 bases, with 9 bases left between them. In germline, CDR1 is SGHTA, CDR2 FQGNSA. CDR3 loop: CASSFWTAETQYF. CDR3 DNA sequence: TGTGCCAGCAGCTTTTGGACAGCAGAGACCCAGTACTTC.

The rearrangement joins TRBV6-5 to TRBJ2-2, with TRBD2 matching 7 bases. The CDR3 has 14 residues. Germline CDR1 and CDR2: MNHEY and SVGAGI. Trimming took 6 bases from V and 4 from J; bases not matched to a gene: 5. Written as DNA, the CDR3 is TGTGCCAGCAGACCCGGGACTACCACCGGGGAGCTGTTTTTT. Encoded protein: CASRPGTTTGELFF.

The chain is built from TRBV7-3 and TRBJ1-1, with D uncertain. Germline loops: CDR1 SGHTA, CDR2 FQGTGA. Deletions cut 2 bases from V and 2 bases from J, with 6 bases between. The CDR3 contains 13 residues. CDR3 in DNA: TGTGCCAGCAGCTTATCGTTAAACACTGAAGCTTTCTTT. It specifies CASSLSLNTEAFF.

This clone was recorded only once. V and J are TRBV28 and TRBJ2-5; the D gene is possibly TRBD1 (5 bases). V was trimmed by 0 bases and J by 5 bases, leaving 16 bases between them. This CDR3 has 16 residues. Germline V lookup: CDR1 MDHEN, CDR2 SYDVKM. The chain's CDR3 is CASSLWDTSLGETQYF. DNA of the CDR3: TGTGCCAGCAGTTTATGGGACACCTCTCTGGGGGAGACCCAGTACTTC.

This clone was found a few times. The chain uses TRBV19 and TRBJ2-2, with D maybe TRBD2 (5 bases). CDR3 length: 15 amino acids. V lost 4 bases, J lost 4 bases, and 13 bases lay in between. Looked up from germline, CDR1 is LNHDA and CDR2 is SQIVND (reference sequence). Written as DNA, the CDR3 is TGTGCCAGTAGTAACTGGGAGAGGCGCACCGGGGAGCTGTTTTTT. Encoded protein: CASSNWERRTGELFF.